The source of this TCR beta chain is a study of T-cell memory formation after mild COVID-19. Study at large: For the most part, TCR clusters were specific to one donor. Notes on the study in general: Memory cells collected pre-infection included some clones that later responded, suggesting cross-reactive memory joined. Clones that contracted from day 15 to 85 had balanced CD4/CD8; later expanders were CD4+ biased.

Germline assignment: CDR1 SNHLY and CDR2 FYNNEI. CDR3 length equals 10 residues. The V and J ends lost 4 bases and 7 bases respectively, with 5 bases between them. To note about this clonotype: Its target is not known.

Constant-segment-primed 5'RACE gave TCR alpha and TCR beta cDNA libraries with sample barcodes and UMIs. Each CDR3 protein is one row after TCRdb ran MiXCR on the 5' RACE reads. This sample yields 130,000 to 150,000 distinct CDR3 sequences, of which roughly 6.3% are seen a single time; around 1.9% belongs to the top ten. The chain uses TRBV2 and TRBJ2-7, with unresolved D. The receptor was isolated from an adult woman who had mild COVID-19 (a few samples of this study predate the infection). Cell type and time point are not known. The specimen sequenced was PBMCs or a T cell subset sorted from them (not recorded which). Here the CDR3 DNA reads TGTGCCAGCAGTGTGTTTGAGCAGTACTTC. Translating gives CASSVFEQYF.